The next 16 T cell receptor beta chains were all read from a single sample in a study of CD8+ T cells in alopecia areata. The authors extracted RNA and reverse transcribed it into cDNA as the sequencing template. The data were produced by immunoSEQ multiplex PCR, yet TCRdb's version contains in-frame clones alone and is incomplete. This sample has 65,000 to 90,000 clones, with about 53% found just once. Sequencing used NKG2D-high CD8+ T cells sorted from blood. The receptors were gathered from a human donor with alopecia areata.

This chain connects TRBV5-1 to TRBJ2-2; the D gene is possibly TRBD2 (5 bases). V shed 2 bases and J shed 8 bases, with 7 bases lying between them. The CDR3 loop spans 12 amino acids. CDR1 is SGHRS, CDR2 YFSETQ, per germline. CDR3 in DNA: TGCGCCAGCAGCTTCAGGAGGGGGGAGCTGTTTTTT. Translating it yields CASSFRRGELFF.

V is TRBV27 and J is TRBJ1-1, with D perhaps TRBD1 (5 bases). The germline V gene has CDR1 MNHEY and CDR2 SMNVEV (reference sequence). The CDR3 has 13 residues. V lost 2 bases, J lost 5 bases, and 9 bases lay in between. The CDR3 reads CASSLTGGTEAFF. For the CDR3, the DNA is TGTGCCAGCAGTTTAACAGGTGGGACTGAAGCTTTCTTT.

V usage is TRBV5-1 and J usage is TRBJ2-7; TRBD1 matches at 7 bases. V lost 2 bases to trimming and J lost 2 bases; unmatched junction nucleotides: 1. The CDR3 extends over 13 amino acids. CDR1 and CDR2 from the germline V gene are SGHRS and YFSETQ. The CDR3 spells CASSLRGPYEQYF. The CDR3 bases are TGCGCCAGCAGCTTAAGGGGGCCCTACGAGCAGTACTTC. Drawing the rest from reference TRBV5-1 and TRBJ2-7, the complete variable domain is KAGVTQTPRYLIKTRGQQVTLSCSPISGHRSVSWYQQTPGQGLQFLFEYFSETQRNKGNFPGRFSGRQFSNSRSEMNVSTLELGDSALYLCASSLRGPYEQYFGPGTRLTVT.

This clone was counted at least ten times. CDR3 sequence (DNA): TGTGCCAGCAGCCCAGAACGGGGATCGGGACCTGGGGCCAACGTCCTGACTTTC. Translated, it gives CASSPERGSGPGANVLTF. This sequence joins TRBV7-7 and TRBJ2-6, with D possibly being TRBD1 or TRBD2 (5 bases each). The CDR3 totals 18 residues. Trimming removed 5 bases at V and 2 bases at J, with 19 bases between. CDR1 SSHAT and CDR2 FNYEAQ come from the germline V gene (reference sequence).

The CDR3 spells CASYGGWTEAFF. The CDR3, as DNA: TGTGCCTCCTACGGGGGTTGGACTGAAGCTTTCTTT. This sequence joins TRBV30 and TRBJ1-1, with D possibly TRBD1 on 5 matching bases. CDR3 length: 12 amino acids. V was clipped by 7 bases and J by 5 bases, with 14 bases between them. CDR1 and CDR2 from the germline V gene are GTSNPN and SVGIG (reference sequence).

The chain links TRBV29-1 to TRBJ2-7; 7 bases agree with TRBD2. Losses at the gene ends were 0 bases for V and 3 bases for J; bases not matched to a gene: 14. The CDR3 runs to 17 residues. Germline CDR1 is SQVTM and CDR2 is ANQGSEA. The DNA for the CDR3 is TGCAGCGTTGAAGAGGGAAAGGGAGGGAACCTAGTCTACGAGCAGTACTTC. Protein sequence: CSVEEGKGGNLVYEQYF.

A few counts support this clone. The chain combines TRBV29-1 with TRBJ2-7; 7 bases line up with TRBD1. The CDR3 runs to 13 residues. The V gene end was trimmed by 4 bases and the J gene end by 1 base; junction bases not matched to a gene: 4. CDR1 and CDR2 from the germline V gene are SQVTM and ANQGSEA. CDR3 sequence: CSVAGQDSYEQYF. As DNA, the CDR3 is TGCAGCGTTGCTGGACAGGATTCCTACGAGCAGTACTTC.

V and J are TRBV4-3 and TRBJ2-7, with D possibly TRBD1 on 7 matching bases. Germline CDR1 reads LGHNA; CDR2 reads YSLEER. The V gene lost 0 bases and the J gene lost 4 bases, with 13 bases spanning the gap. The CDR3 covers 15 residues. For the CDR3, the DNA is TGCGCCAGCAGCCAAGATCCAGGGGGGTATTACGAGCAGTACTTC. The encoded protein is CASSQDPGGYYEQYF.

The V and J genes are TRBV7-2 and TRBJ2-7; tentatively, D is TRBD2 (6 bases). V lost 0 bases to trimming and J lost 0 bases, with 6 bases between them. The CDR3 runs 14 residues. CDR1 SGHTA and CDR2 FQGNSA come from the germline V gene. CDR3 region: CASSLAGGSYEQYF. The CDR3 nucleotides read TGTGCCAGCAGCTTAGCGGGGGGCTCCTACGAGCAGTACTTC.

Only a few counts were recorded for this clone. The V and J genes are TRBV29-1 and TRBJ2-2; 7 bases fit TRBD2. J gave up 6 bases and V 6 bases, and 10 bases lay outside the gene matches. Germline-derived CDR1 and CDR2 are SQVTM and ANQGSEA. CDR3 size: 14 residues. CDR3 in amino acids: CSVVGAGEAGELFF. CDR3 sequence (DNA): TGCAGCGTGGTCGGGGCGGGAGAGGCCGGGGAGCTGTTTTTT.

The chain employs TRBV4-1 and TRBJ2-7; maybe TRBD1 (5 bases). The germline gives CDR1 MGHRA, CDR2 YSYEKL. CDR3 length equals 14 residues. Trimming removed 4 bases at V and 0 bases at J, with 10 bases between. This CDR3 is CASSRGAGSYEQYF. In nucleotides, the CDR3 is TGCGCCAGCAGCCGGGGCGCAGGCTCCTACGAGCAGTACTTC.

The J gene is TRBJ2-5, the V gene TRBV7-8; D is perhaps TRBD1 (5 bases). Looked up from germline, CDR1 is SGHVS and CDR2 is FQNEAQ. Trimming stripped 5 bases from V and 5 bases from J, with 18 bases between. The CDR3 runs 15 residues. This CDR3 is CASSPPGQGRETQYF. The CDR3 DNA is TGTGCCAGCAGCCCCCCAGGTCAGGGTAGGGAGACCCAGTACTTC.

The gene calls are TRBV29-1 and TRBJ2-7; 7 nucleotides agree with TRBD1. V lost 1 base, J lost 2 bases, and 2 bases stayed unmatched. The CDR3 sequence is 13 residues long. The germline V gene has CDR1 SQVTM and CDR2 ANQGSEA. CDR3 region: CSVEGDSPYEQYF. The CDR3, as DNA: TGCAGCGTTGAAGGGGACAGCCCCTACGAGCAGTACTTC.

This clone was picked up a small number of times. V is TRBV29-1 and J is TRBJ2-7; 7 nucleotides agree with TRBD2. V lost 4 bases and J lost 3; bases outside the gene matches: 6. The length of the CDR3 is 13 residues. The germline V gene encodes CDR1 SQVTM and CDR2 ANQGSEA. The CDR3 DNA reads TGCAGCGTTGCGACCGGGGGGATCTACGAGCAGTACTTC. This sequence encodes CSVATGGIYEQYF.

The chain has TRBV27 and TRBJ2-1, with D uncertain. The V gene lost 3 bases and the J gene lost 8 bases, with 5 bases spanning the gap. The CDR3 length is 11 residues. CDR1 and CDR2 (germline): MNHEY, SMNVEV (reference sequence). The CDR3 here is CASSFSDEQFF. For the CDR3, the DNA is TGTGCCAGCAGTTTTAGTGATGAGCAGTTCTTC.

This chain joins TRBV6-5 and TRBJ2-2, with D hard to call. This CDR3 has 14 residues. Between the trimmed V and J ends, which lost 0 bases and 7 bases, there was a span of 9 bases. Looked up from germline, CDR1 is MNHEY and CDR2 is SVGAGI. The CDR3 loop is CASSYSIEIGELFF. CDR3 sequence (DNA): TGTGCCAGCAGTTACTCGATCGAGATCGGGGAGCTGTTTTTT.